The rows below give T cell receptor beta chains drawn from one sample of a study of T-cell reconstitution after alpha-beta-depleted transplantation in children. TCRdb reprocessed the PCR reads with MiXCR, giving one entry per CDR3 protein. In the table there are hundreds of thousands of distinct CDR3 sequences, roughly 13% of which are singletons. The sample consisted of PBMCs, taken before TCRalphabeta/CD19-depleted stem cell transplant. These receptor sequences come from a girl aged 2 to 9 with congenital amegakaryocytic thrombocytopenia, due to receive a stem cell transplant. CDR3s include the opening cysteine and the closing phenylalanine or tryptophan. D genes are given only for firm matches. Only some rows state a clone size, as once, few, many or a class for expanded clones.

j_call: TRBJ2-1; v_call: TRBV29-1; d_call: .; clone_size: many; cdr3_aa: CSVDDSYNEQFF; cdr3_nt: TGCAGCGTGGACGACAGCTACAATGAGCAGTTCTTC
j_call: TRBJ1-1; v_call: TRBV5-1; d_call: .; clone_size: many; cdr3_aa: CASSHESTEAFF; cdr3_nt: TGCGCCAGCAGCCATGAATCTACTGAAGCTTTCTTT
j_call: TRBJ2-2; v_call: TRBV4-2; d_call: TRBD2; clone_size: few; cdr3_aa: CASSQYRGLRTGELFF; cdr3_nt: TGTGCCAGCAGCCAGTACCGGGGACTACGGACCGGGGAGCTGTTTTTT
j_call: TRBJ1-1; v_call: TRBV20-1; d_call: TRBD1; clone_size: many; cdr3_aa: CSAARQGGNTEAFF; cdr3_nt: TGCAGTGCTGCCAGACAGGGGGGGAACACTGAAGCTTTCTTT
j_call: TRBJ1-1; v_call: TRBV27; d_call: .; clone_size: many; cdr3_aa: CATVKEGFSEAFF; cdr3_nt: TGTGCCACCGTAAAGGAAGGGTTTTCTGAAGCTTTCTTT
j_call: TRBJ2-7; v_call: TRBV5-1; d_call: TRBD2; clone_size: .; cdr3_aa: CASSILSGRAHEQYF; cdr3_nt: TGCGCCAGCAGCATCCTTAGCGGGAGGGCCCACGAGCAGTACTTC
j_call: TRBJ1-5; v_call: TRBV12-3/TRBV12-4; d_call: .; clone_size: few; cdr3_aa: CASSPKGNGATQPQHF; cdr3_nt: TGTGCCAGCAGTCCTAAGGGGAACGGGGCTACTCAGCCCCAGCATTTT
j_call: TRBJ1-4; v_call: TRBV7-9; d_call: .; clone_size: few; cdr3_aa: CASSLHGRAGKKLFF; cdr3_nt: TGTGCCAGCAGCTTACATGGCAGAGCGGGGAAAAAACTGTTTTTT
j_call: TRBJ2-1; v_call: TRBV3-1; d_call: .; clone_size: few; cdr3_aa: CASSQAGFSDEQFF; cdr3_nt: TGTGCCAGCAGCCAAGCGGGATTTAGCGATGAGCAGTTCTTC
j_call: TRBJ2-1; v_call: TRBV6-4; d_call: TRBD2; clone_size: .; cdr3_aa: CACWTSGSREFLLNEQFF; cdr3_nt: TGTGCCTGCTGGACTAGCGGGAGTCGGGAGTTTCTTCTCAATGAGCAGTTCTTC
j_call: TRBJ2-4; v_call: TRBV18; d_call: TRBD2; clone_size: .; cdr3_aa: CASSPTGLAGTKNIQYF; cdr3_nt: TGTGCCAGCTCACCGACTGGACTAGCGGGGACCAAAAACATTCAGTACTTC
j_call: TRBJ2-7; v_call: TRBV20-1; d_call: .; clone_size: .; cdr3_aa: CSALRDGRYEQYF; cdr3_nt: TGCAGTGCTCTCCGGGACGGACGCTACGAGCAGTACTTC
j_call: TRBJ1-1; v_call: TRBV5-1; d_call: .; clone_size: many; cdr3_aa: CASSLQQDLNTEAFF; cdr3_nt: TGCGCCAGCAGCTTGCAACAGGACTTGAACACTGAAGCTTTCTTT
j_call: TRBJ2-7; v_call: TRBV7-9; d_call: .; clone_size: many; cdr3_aa: CASSFEWGIRGYEQYF; cdr3_nt: TGTGCCAGCAGCTTCGAGTGGGGGATACGAGGCTACGAGCAGTACTTC
j_call: TRBJ2-7; v_call: TRBV7-9; d_call: TRBD1; clone_size: .; cdr3_aa: CASSAVRDRPYEQYF; cdr3_nt: TGTGCCAGCAGCGCCGTCCGGGACAGACCCTACGAGCAGTACTTC
j_call: TRBJ2-7; v_call: TRBV20-1; d_call: TRBD1; clone_size: many; cdr3_aa: CSATDQGDEQYF; cdr3_nt: TGCAGTGCTACGGATCAGGGGGACGAGCAGTACTTC
j_call: TRBJ2-2; v_call: TRBV7-8; d_call: .; clone_size: many; cdr3_aa: CASKPSGAGELFF; cdr3_nt: TGTGCCAGCAAGCCGTCGGGGGCCGGGGAGCTGTTTTTT
j_call: TRBJ2-7; v_call: TRBV12-3/TRBV12-4; d_call: TRBD1; clone_size: .; cdr3_aa: CASRSDRGRGGEQYF; cdr3_nt: TGTGCCAGCAGATCGGACAGGGGGCGAGGAGGCGAGCAGTACTTC
j_call: TRBJ2-3; v_call: TRBV5-1; d_call: .; clone_size: many; cdr3_aa: CASSPTGFVETDTQYF; cdr3_nt: TGCGCCAGCAGCCCGACGGGGTTTGTGGAAACAGATACGCAGTATTTT
j_call: TRBJ1-1; v_call: TRBV10-3; d_call: TRBD1; clone_size: many; cdr3_aa: CAISEQGARTEAFF; cdr3_nt: TGTGCCATCAGTGAGCAGGGGGCTCGCACTGAAGCTTTCTTT
j_call: TRBJ2-5; v_call: TRBV10-3; d_call: TRBD2; clone_size: .; cdr3_aa: CAISESQLAGGDWETQYF; cdr3_nt: TGTGCCATCAGTGAGTCTCAGCTAGCGGGAGGTGATTGGGAGACCCAGTACTTC
j_call: TRBJ2-7; v_call: TRBV7-9; d_call: .; clone_size: many; cdr3_aa: CASSPADSYEQYF; cdr3_nt: TGTGCCAGCAGCCCCGCCGACTCCTACGAGCAGTACTTC
j_call: TRBJ2-7; v_call: TRBV29-1; d_call: .; clone_size: .; cdr3_aa: CSVAPGAFYEQYF; cdr3_nt: TGCAGCGTTGCTCCGGGAGCCTTCTACGAGCAGTACTTC
j_call: TRBJ2-1; v_call: TRBV20-1; d_call: TRBD2; clone_size: many; cdr3_aa: CSASTLAGGEQFF; cdr3_nt: TGCAGTGCTAGTACGTTAGCGGGTGGCGAGCAGTTCTTC
j_call: TRBJ2-1; v_call: TRBV20-1; d_call: .; clone_size: .; cdr3_aa: CSARDWGLGVNEQFF; cdr3_nt: TGCAGTGCTAGAGATTGGGGCCTAGGGGTAAATGAGCAGTTCTTC
j_call: TRBJ2-1; v_call: TRBV20-1; d_call: TRBD2; clone_size: many; cdr3_aa: CSARDRRREVYNEQFF; cdr3_nt: TGCAGTGCTAGAGATAGGCGGCGGGAGGTCTACAATGAGCAGTTCTTC
j_call: TRBJ2-4; v_call: TRBV5-6; d_call: .; clone_size: few; cdr3_aa: CASSDGTSLAKNIQYF; cdr3_nt: TGTGCCAGCTCGGACGGGACTTCCCTAGCCAAAAACATTCAGTACTTC
j_call: TRBJ2-5; v_call: TRBV20-1; d_call: TRBD2; clone_size: many; cdr3_aa: CSARVGASGETQYF; cdr3_nt: TGCAGTGCTAGAGTAGGGGCTAGCGGAGAGACCCAGTACTTC
j_call: TRBJ1-4; v_call: TRBV20-1; d_call: .; clone_size: many; cdr3_aa: CSASRPSELFF; cdr3_nt: TGCAGTGCTAGCCGGCCTTCGGAACTGTTTTTT
j_call: TRBJ2-5; v_call: TRBV2; d_call: TRBD1; clone_size: .; cdr3_aa: CASRKGQYQETQYF; cdr3_nt: TGTGCCAGCAGAAAGGGACAGTACCAAGAGACCCAGTACTTC
j_call: TRBJ1-5; v_call: TRBV3-1; d_call: .; clone_size: .; cdr3_aa: CASSQAPAEYSNQPQHF; cdr3_nt: TGTGCCAGCAGCCAAGCTCCTGCGGAGTATAGCAATCAGCCCCAGCATTTT
j_call: TRBJ2-5; v_call: TRBV20-1; d_call: .; clone_size: once; cdr3_aa: CSARAREETQYF; cdr3_nt: TGCAGTGCTAGAGCGAGAGAGGAGACCCAGTACTTC